The 11 T cell receptor delta chains reported below all come from one sample, sequenced in a study of γδ T cells in repeated Plasmodium falciparum infection. Flow sorting of PBMC yielded separate Vgamma9/Vdelta2+ and Vdelta2-negative gammadelta T cell populations for bulk repertoire analysis. TCRdb redid the clone calls on the multiplex PCR reads with CATT. The sample consists of approximately 53,000 delta-chain clones, over 1.5% of them appearing once. Sequencing was carried out using gamma-delta T cells from blood. The receptors shown here come from a pool of human donors (malaria-infected and uninfected, not separated).

With regard to this clone: The protein recorded in TCRdb matches a much larger clone and deviates from this DNA's translation at residue 4, suggesting a read error; the protein here is obtained by translating the DNA. The chain employs TRDV2 and TRDJ1, with TRDD3 matching over 7 bases. V gave up 5 bases and J gave up 0 bases; unmatched junction bases: 14. Germline V gene sequence: CDR1 GEAIGNYY, CDR2 EKD. The CDR3 covers 17 residues. In DNA form, the CDR3 reads TGTGCCTGTGGCTCTTCGTACTGGGGTTCGTACACCGATAAACTCATCTTT. Its protein product is CACGSSYWGSYTDKLIF.

This clone has ten or more counts. With a much larger clone just one base away, this may be a read error. This chain joins TRDV1 and TRDJ1; TRDD2 might be the D (5 bases). V lost 0 bases and J lost 0, with 26 bases in between. Germline V CDR1 and CDR2: TSWWSYY, QGS. The CDR3 totals 21 residues. CDR3 amino acids: CALGELLFAYVVSQYTDKLIF. DNA for the CDR3: TGTGCTCTTGGGGAACTACTATTCGCCTACGTTGTTTCGCAGTACACCGATAAACTCATCTTT.

Many counts were recorded for this clone. A read error is the likely source, as a far larger clone sits one nucleotide away. This CDR3 is also generated by other DNA sequences in the sample. The V and J genes are TRDV2 and TRDJ1; a weak D match, TRDD2 (6 bases). The J gene, absent from TCRdb, was called here by matching the DNA to germline. CDR3 length: 14 residues. Germline loops: CDR1 GEAIGNYY, CDR2 EKD. V gave up 3 bases and J gave up 2 bases, with 12 bases separating them. The CDR3 bases are TGTGCCTGTGACCTCCTTCCCACTACCGATAAACTCATCTTT. Protein sequence: CACDLLPTTDKLIF.

In regard to this clone: The TCRdb protein, from a much larger clone, departs from this DNA's translation at residue 9, likely by read error; the protein shown derives from the DNA. This chain joins TRDV3 and TRDJ1; 12 bases are a match to TRDD3. Germline CDR1 TVYSNPD, CDR2 GDNSRS (reference sequence). This CDR3 comprises 19 residues. The V gene end was trimmed by 4 bases and the J gene end by 4 bases; junction bases not matched to a gene: 22. This chain's CDR3 is CASTAILRESGGYGDKLIF. In nucleotides, the CDR3 is TGTGCCTCCACGGCCATTCTTCGCGAGTCTGGGGGATACGGCGATAAACTCATCTTT.

This clone was seen a handful of times. Since a far larger clone is one base different, this is likely a read error. The same CDR3 arises from other DNA sequences in this sample as well. CDR3 bases: TGTGCCTGCGACACGTTCACTGGGGGATACGTTAACAGGGACACCCGACAGATGTTTTTC. Translating it yields CACDTFTGGYVNRDTRQMFF. The chain is built from TRDV2 and TRDJ3; 13 positions match TRDD3. This CDR3 has 20 residues. Germline-derived CDR1 and CDR2 are GEAIGNYY and EKD.

Comment on this clone: The protein held in TCRdb is that of a much larger clone and does not match this DNA's translation at residue 8, likely because of a read error; the protein shown is translated from the DNA. This chain joins TRDV1 and TRDJ2; D perhaps matches TRDD3 (5 bases). The J gene, absent from TCRdb, was called here by matching the DNA to germline. V shed 2 bases and J shed 4 bases, with 29 bases lying between them. Germline V gene sequence: CDR1 TSWWSYY, CDR2 QGS. The CDR3 loop spans 21 amino acids. CDR3 sequence: CALGECERPLTAWEWTAQLFF. CDR3 in DNA: TGTGCTCTTGGGGAATGCGAGCGCCCGCTCACGGCCTGGGAGTGGACAGCACAACTCTTCTTT.

This clone was observed a handful of times. Sequence at one end of the junction differs from germline and may be a read error. This specimen includes other DNA sequences encoding the same CDR3. The chain carries TRDV1 and TRDJ1; D ambiguous. Looked up from germline, CDR1 is TSWWSYY and CDR2 is QGS. CDR3 size: 13 residues. CDR3 bases: TGTGCCCTTGGGACAACACACACCGACAAACTCATCTTT. As protein: CALGTTHTDKLIF.

This clone was detected ten times or more. The protein in TCRdb stems from a much larger clone and differs at residue 11 from this DNA's translation, likely a read error; here the protein is translated from the DNA. The V gene is TRDV2, the J gene TRDJ2; D is uncertain. The CDR3 contains 14 residues. Germline V gene data show CDR1 as GEAIGNYY and CDR2 as EKD. The CDR3 nucleotides read TGTGCCTGTGACACCGGAACTTTGACAGCACGACTCTTCTTT. Translation gives CACDTGTLTARLFF.

This clone appeared many times. A read error likely explains why the TCRdb protein, taken from a much larger clone, differs from this DNA's translation at residue 11; the protein shown is translated from the DNA. The chain has TRDV2 and TRDJ1, with 11 bases that match TRDD3. J lost 3 bases, V lost 7 bases, and 15 bases had no gene match. This CDR3 contains 17 residues. The germline gives CDR1 GEAIGNYY, CDR2 EKD. The CDR3 nucleotides read TGTGCCTGCGGACTGGGGGATATTTTTGGGTTCGCCGATAAACTCATCTTT. Its protein is CACGLGDIFGFADKLIF.

This clone came up a few times. This likely came from a read error, as a far larger clone is one base away. Additional DNA sequences in this sample encode the identical CDR3. The V gene is TRDV1; the J gene was not called; the D segment call TRDD3 is taken from the table without a DNA check. The germline gives CDR1 TSWWSYY, CDR2 QGS. The length of the CDR3 is 24 residues. The CDR3 sequence: CALGELLEFVSGWSGGSYTDKLIF. The CDR3, as DNA: TGTGCTCTTGGGGAACTATTGGAGTTTGTGTCCGGGTGGTCTGGGGGATCCTACACCGATAAACTCATCTTC.

Many counts were recorded for this clone. Other DNA sequences from this sample encode an identical CDR3 as well. The chain has TRDV1 and TRDJ1; D uncertain. CDR1 and CDR2 (germline): TSWWSYY, QGS. The CDR3 is made up of 19 amino acids. Trimming shortened V by 2 bases and J by 3 bases, and 25 bases separated the two germline ends. The CDR3 bases are TGTGCTCTTGGGGAAGGACCGGCTCCGCTCCGATCCAGGGCCGATAAACTCATCTTT. This codes for CALGEGPAPLRSRADKLIF.